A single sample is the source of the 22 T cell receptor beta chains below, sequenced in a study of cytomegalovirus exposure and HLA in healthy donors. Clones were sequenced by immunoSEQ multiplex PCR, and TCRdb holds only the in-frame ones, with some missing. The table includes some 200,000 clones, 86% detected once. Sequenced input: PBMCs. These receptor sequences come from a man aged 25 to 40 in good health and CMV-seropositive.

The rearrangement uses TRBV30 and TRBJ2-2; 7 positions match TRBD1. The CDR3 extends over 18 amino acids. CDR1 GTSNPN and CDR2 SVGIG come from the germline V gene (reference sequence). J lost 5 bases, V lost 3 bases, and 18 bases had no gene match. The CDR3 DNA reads TGTGCCTGGAGAGGGGACAGCGACCACCGGGGAATAACCGGGGAGCTGTTTTTT. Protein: CAWRGDSDHRGITGELFF.

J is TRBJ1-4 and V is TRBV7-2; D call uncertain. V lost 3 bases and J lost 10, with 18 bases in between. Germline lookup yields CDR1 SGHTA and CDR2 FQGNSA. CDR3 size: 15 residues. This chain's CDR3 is CASSFAQTEVGKLFF. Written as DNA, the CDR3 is TGTGCCAGCAGCTTTGCACAGACCGAGGTTGGAAAACTGTTTTTT.

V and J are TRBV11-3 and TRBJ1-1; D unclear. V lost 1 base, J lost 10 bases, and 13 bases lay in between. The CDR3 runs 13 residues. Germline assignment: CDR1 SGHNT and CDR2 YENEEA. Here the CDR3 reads CASSLGELPGAFF. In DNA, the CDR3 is TGTGCCAGCAGCTTAGGAGAGTTGCCCGGAGCTTTCTTT.

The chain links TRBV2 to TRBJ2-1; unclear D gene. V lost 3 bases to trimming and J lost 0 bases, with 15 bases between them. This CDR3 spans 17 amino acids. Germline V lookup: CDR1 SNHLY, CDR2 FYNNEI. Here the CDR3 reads CASSDYPGSDSYNEQFF. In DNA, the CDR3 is TGTGCCAGCAGTGACTACCCCGGGTCTGACTCCTACAATGAGCAGTTCTTC.

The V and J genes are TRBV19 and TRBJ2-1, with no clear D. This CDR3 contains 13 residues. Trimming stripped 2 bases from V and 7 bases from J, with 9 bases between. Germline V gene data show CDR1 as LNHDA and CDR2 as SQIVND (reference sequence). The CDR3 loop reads CASSITASNEQFF. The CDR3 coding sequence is TGTGCCAGTAGTATAACAGCGTCGAATGAGCAGTTCTTC. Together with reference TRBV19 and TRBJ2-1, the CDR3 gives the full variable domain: DGGITQSPKYLFRKEGQNVTLSCEQNLNHDAMYWYRQDPGQGLRLIYYSQIVNDFQKGDIAEGYSVSREKKESFPLTVTSAQKNPTAFYLCASSITASNEQFFGPGTRLTVL.

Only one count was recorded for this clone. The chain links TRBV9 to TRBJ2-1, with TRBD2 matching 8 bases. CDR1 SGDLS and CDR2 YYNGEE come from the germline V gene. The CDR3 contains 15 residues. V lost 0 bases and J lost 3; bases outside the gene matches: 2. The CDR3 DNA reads TGTGCCAGCAGCGTAGTAGCGGGGCTCTACAATGAGCAGTTCTTC. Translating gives CASSVVAGLYNEQFF. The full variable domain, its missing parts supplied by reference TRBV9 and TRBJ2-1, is DSGVTQTPKHLITATGQRVTLRCSPRSGDLSVYWYQQSLDQGLQFLIQYYNGEERAKGNILERFSAQQFPDLHSELNLSSLELGDSALYFCASSVVAGLYNEQFFGPGTRLTVL.

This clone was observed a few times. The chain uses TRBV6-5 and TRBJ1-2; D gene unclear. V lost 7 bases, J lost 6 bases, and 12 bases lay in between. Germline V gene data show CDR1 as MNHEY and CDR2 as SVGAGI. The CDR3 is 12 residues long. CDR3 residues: CASISRVDGYTF. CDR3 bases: TGTGCCAGCATTAGTAGGGTAGATGGCTACACCTTC.

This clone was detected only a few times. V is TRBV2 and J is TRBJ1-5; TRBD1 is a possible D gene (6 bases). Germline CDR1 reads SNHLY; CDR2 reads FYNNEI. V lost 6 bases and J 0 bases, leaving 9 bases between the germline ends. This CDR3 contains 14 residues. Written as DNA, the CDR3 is TGTGCCAGCAGCAGACAGGTTAGCAATCAGCCCCAGCATTTT. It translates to CASSRQVSNQPQHF. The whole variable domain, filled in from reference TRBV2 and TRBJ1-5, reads EPEVTQTPSHQVTQMGQEVILRCVPISNHLYFYWYRQILGQKVEFLVSFYNNEISEKSEIFDDQFSVERPDGSNFTLKIRSTKLEDSAMYFCASSRQVSNQPQHFGDGTRLSIL.

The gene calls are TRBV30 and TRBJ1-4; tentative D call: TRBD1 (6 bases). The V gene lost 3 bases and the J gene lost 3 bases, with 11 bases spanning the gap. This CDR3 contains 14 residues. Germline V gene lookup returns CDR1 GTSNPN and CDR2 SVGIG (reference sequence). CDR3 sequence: CAWSPDSANEKLFF. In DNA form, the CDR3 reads TGTGCCTGGAGCCCGGACAGTGCTAATGAAAAACTGTTTTTT.

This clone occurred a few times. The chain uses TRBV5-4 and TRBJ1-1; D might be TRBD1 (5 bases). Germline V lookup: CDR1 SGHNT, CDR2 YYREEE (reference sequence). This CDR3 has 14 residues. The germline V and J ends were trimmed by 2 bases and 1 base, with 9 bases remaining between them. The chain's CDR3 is CASSLAGGNTEAFF. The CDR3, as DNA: TGTGCCAGCAGCTTAGCCGGGGGGAACACTGAAGCTTTCTTT.

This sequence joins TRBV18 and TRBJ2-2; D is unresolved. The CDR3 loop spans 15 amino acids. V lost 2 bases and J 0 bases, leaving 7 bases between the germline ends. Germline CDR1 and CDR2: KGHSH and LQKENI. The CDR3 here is CASSPISPNTGELFF. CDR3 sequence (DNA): TGTGCCAGCTCACCAATCAGTCCGAACACCGGGGAGCTGTTTTTT.

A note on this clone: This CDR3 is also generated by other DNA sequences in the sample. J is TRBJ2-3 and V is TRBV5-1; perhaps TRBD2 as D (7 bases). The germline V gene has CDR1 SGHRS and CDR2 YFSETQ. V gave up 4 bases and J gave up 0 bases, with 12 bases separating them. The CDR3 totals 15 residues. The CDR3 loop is CASSLEGGSTDTQYF. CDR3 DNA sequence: TGCGCCAGCAGCCTGGAGGGGGGGAGCACAGATACGCAGTATTTT.

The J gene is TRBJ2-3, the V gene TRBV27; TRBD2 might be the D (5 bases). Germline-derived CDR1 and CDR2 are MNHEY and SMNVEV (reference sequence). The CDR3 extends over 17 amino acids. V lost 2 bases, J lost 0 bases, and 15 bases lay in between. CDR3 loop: CASSLRPYGGSTDTQYF. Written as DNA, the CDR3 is TGTGCCAGCAGTTTACGTCCATATGGAGGAAGCACAGATACGCAGTATTTT.

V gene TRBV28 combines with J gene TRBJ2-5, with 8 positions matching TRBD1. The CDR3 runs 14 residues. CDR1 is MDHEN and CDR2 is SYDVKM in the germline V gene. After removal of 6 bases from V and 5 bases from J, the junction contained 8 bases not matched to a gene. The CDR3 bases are TGTGCCAGCAGAGCAGGGGGCGCGGTGGAGACCCAGTACTTC. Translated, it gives CASRAGGAVETQYF.

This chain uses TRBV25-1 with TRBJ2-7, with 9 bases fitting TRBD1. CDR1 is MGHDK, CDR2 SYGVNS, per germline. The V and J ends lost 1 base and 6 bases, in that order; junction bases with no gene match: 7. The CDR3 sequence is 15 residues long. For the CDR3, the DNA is TGTGCCAGCAGTGAATCGGGGACAGGGCAATCCGAGCAGTACTTC. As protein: CASSESGTGQSEQYF.

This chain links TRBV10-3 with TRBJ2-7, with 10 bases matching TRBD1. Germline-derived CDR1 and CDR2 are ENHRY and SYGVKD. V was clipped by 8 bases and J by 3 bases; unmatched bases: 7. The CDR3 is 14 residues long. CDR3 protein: CAILPGTGDYEQYF. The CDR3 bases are TGTGCCATCCTGCCCGGGACAGGGGACTACGAGCAGTACTTC.

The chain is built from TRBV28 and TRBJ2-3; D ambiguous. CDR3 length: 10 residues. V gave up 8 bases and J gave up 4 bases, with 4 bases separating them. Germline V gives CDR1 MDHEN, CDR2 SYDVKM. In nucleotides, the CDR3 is TGTGCCAGCCTCTCAGATACGCAGTATTTT. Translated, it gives CASLSDTQYF.

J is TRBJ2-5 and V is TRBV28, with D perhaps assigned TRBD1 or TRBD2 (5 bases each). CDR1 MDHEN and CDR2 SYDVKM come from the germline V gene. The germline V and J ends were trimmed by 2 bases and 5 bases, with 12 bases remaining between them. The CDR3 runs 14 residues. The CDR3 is CASSLPGWGETQYF. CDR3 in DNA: TGTGCCAGCAGTTTACCGGGCTGGGGGGAGACCCAGTACTTC.

CDR3 nucleotide sequence: TGTGCCAGCAGCTTGGCTAGCGGGGGGACCAGCTCCTACGAGCAGTACTTC. Amino acids: CASSLASGGTSSYEQYF. The chain has TRBV5-6 and TRBJ2-7, with 11 bases that match TRBD2. The CDR3 covers 17 residues. V was pared by 0 bases and J by 0 bases, with 5 bases of the junction left unmatched. The germline V gene encodes CDR1 SGHDT and CDR2 YYEEEE. Using reference TRBV5-6 and TRBJ2-7 for the parts outside the CDR3, the full variable domain is DAGVTQSPTHLIKTRGQQVTLRCSPKSGHDTVSWYQQALGQGPQFIFQYYEEEERQRGNFPDRFSGHQFPNYSSELNVNALLLGDSALYLCASSLASGGTSSYEQYFGPGTRLTVT.

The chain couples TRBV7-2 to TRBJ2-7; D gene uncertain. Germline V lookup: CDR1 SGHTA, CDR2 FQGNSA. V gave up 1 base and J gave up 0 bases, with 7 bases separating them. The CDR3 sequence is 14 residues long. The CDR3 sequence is CASSLDYVSYEQYF. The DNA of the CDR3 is TGTGCCAGCAGCTTAGACTACGTCTCCTACGAGCAGTACTTC.

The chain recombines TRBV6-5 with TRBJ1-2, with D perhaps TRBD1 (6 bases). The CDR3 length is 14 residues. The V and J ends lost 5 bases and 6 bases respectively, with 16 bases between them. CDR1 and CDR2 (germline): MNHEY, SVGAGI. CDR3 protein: CASSTTGRIDGYTF. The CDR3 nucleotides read TGTGCCAGCAGTACCACAGGGAGGATCGATGGCTACACCTTC.

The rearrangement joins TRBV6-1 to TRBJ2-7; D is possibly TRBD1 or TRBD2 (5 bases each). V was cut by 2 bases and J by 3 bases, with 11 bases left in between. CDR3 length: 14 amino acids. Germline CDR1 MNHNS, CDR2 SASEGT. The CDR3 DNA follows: TGTGCCAGCAGTGAAAGATGGGGGTACTACGAGCAGTACTTC. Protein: CASSERWGYYEQYF.